Below, 9 T cell receptor beta chains from the same sample are listed, as sequenced in a study of a mutant IDH1 vaccine in newly diagnosed glioma. Time point specified: week 23, last vaccination. Vaccinated patients received 300 ug of mutant IDH1 20-mer peptide per dose, with topical imiquimod. Their cognate antigens are unknown. Generated by immunoSEQ multiplex PCR, the TCRdb table keeps only in-frame clones and is missing some. The table includes tens of thousands of clones, approximately 84% detected once. Source: PBMCs, taken from a glioma patient whose treatment included an IDH1 peptide vaccine. These receptors all come from a man younger than 40 with glioma.

A few counts support this clone. This CDR3 is CASKQVNTEAFF. In DNA form, the CDR3 reads TGCGCCAGCAAACAGGTGAACACTGAAGCTTTCTTT. The gene calls are TRBV5-1 and TRBJ1-1; D might be TRBD1 (5 bases). Germline V gene data show CDR1 as SGHRS and CDR2 as YFSETQ. Trimming took 6 bases from V and 0 from J, leaving 6 bases between them. This CDR3 is built from 12 residues.

The chain couples TRBV19 to TRBJ2-3, with TRBD2 matching over 11 bases. V lost 4 bases, J lost 1 base, and 10 bases stayed unmatched. Germline V gene lookup returns CDR1 LNHDA and CDR2 SQIVND (reference sequence). The CDR3 covers 18 residues. The CDR3 DNA sequence: TGTGCCAGTAGTAGTGGGACACTAGCGGGGGCCCGCACAGATACGCAGTATTTT. This gives the protein CASSSGTLAGARTDTQYF.

This clone was recorded once. The chain is built from TRBV7-2 and TRBJ2-2, with D hard to call. The CDR3 has 13 amino acids. Per germline, CDR1 SGHTA and CDR2 FQGNSA. Trimming stripped 5 bases from V and 7 bases from J, with 11 bases between. CDR3 DNA sequence: TGTGCCAGCAGCGGAAGTCCCAACGGGGAGCTGTTTTTT. Its translation is CASSGSPNGELFF.

V usage is TRBV9 and J usage is TRBJ2-7; TRBD2 agrees at 8 bases. The CDR3 spans 16 residues. Unmatched junction bases numbered 10, after V lost 0 bases and J lost 5 bases. Germline V lookup: CDR1 SGDLS, CDR2 YYNGEE. CDR3 residues: CASSVAGGTPQDEQYF. The CDR3 DNA is TGTGCCAGCAGCGTAGCGGGGGGGACTCCACAGGACGAGCAGTACTTC.

V gene TRBV4-1 combines with J gene TRBJ1-5; no firm D call. The CDR3 has 15 amino acids. Germline CDR1 and CDR2: MGHRA and YSYEKL. Trimming removed 1 base at V and 7 bases at J, with 14 bases between. DNA for the CDR3: TGCGCCAGCAGCCAAGGCCCTTTAATCGGCCAGCCCCAGCATTTT. Translated, it gives CASSQGPLIGQPQHF.

The chain joins TRBV28 to TRBJ1-4, with 9 bases identical to TRBD1. Germline loops: CDR1 MDHEN, CDR2 SYDVKM. The CDR3 runs 15 residues. After removal of 7 bases from V and 5 bases from J, the junction contained 8 bases not matched to a gene. CDR3 residues: CASTYSGQGNEKLFF. CDR3 sequence (DNA): TGTGCCAGCACTTACTCAGGACAGGGGAATGAAAAACTGTTTTTT.

J is TRBJ1-1 and V is TRBV29-1; perhaps TRBD1 as D (6 bases). V dropped 4 bases and J dropped 4 bases, with 19 bases sitting between them. Looked up from germline, CDR1 is SQVTM and CDR2 is ANQGSEA. The CDR3 runs to 15 residues. The CDR3 loop reads CSVAGRGRGATEAFF. The CDR3 coding sequence is TGCAGCGTTGCGGGCAGGGGAAGGGGGGCCACTGAAGCTTTCTTT.

This chain links TRBV5-6 with TRBJ1-4, with D possibly matching TRBD1 (5 bases). Germline V gene data show CDR1 as SGHDT and CDR2 as YYEEEE. Trimming removed 4 bases at V and 1 base at J, with 17 bases between. The CDR3 has 17 amino acids. The CDR3 region has the DNA TGTGCCAGCAGCAAACCGGGGGACTCAGGAACTAATGAAAAACTGTTTTTT. Translating gives CASSKPGDSGTNEKLFF. Combining the CDR3 with reference TRBV5-6 and TRBJ1-4 gives the whole variable domain DAGVTQSPTHLIKTRGQQVTLRCSPKSGHDTVSWYQQALGQGPQFIFQYYEEEERQRGNFPDRFSGHQFPNYSSELNVNALLLGDSALYLCASSKPGDSGTNEKLFFGSGTQLSVL.

This chain links TRBV9 with TRBJ2-2; tentatively, D is TRBD1 (6 bases). The CDR3 has 16 residues. Germline CDR1 is SGDLS and CDR2 is YYNGEE. V was shortened by 3 bases and J by 3 bases, with 15 bases between the two germline ends. The CDR3 nucleotides read TGTGCCAGCAGCGATGTGGGAGAGGGGGACACCGGGGAGCTGTTTTTT. This gives the protein CASSDVGEGDTGELFF.